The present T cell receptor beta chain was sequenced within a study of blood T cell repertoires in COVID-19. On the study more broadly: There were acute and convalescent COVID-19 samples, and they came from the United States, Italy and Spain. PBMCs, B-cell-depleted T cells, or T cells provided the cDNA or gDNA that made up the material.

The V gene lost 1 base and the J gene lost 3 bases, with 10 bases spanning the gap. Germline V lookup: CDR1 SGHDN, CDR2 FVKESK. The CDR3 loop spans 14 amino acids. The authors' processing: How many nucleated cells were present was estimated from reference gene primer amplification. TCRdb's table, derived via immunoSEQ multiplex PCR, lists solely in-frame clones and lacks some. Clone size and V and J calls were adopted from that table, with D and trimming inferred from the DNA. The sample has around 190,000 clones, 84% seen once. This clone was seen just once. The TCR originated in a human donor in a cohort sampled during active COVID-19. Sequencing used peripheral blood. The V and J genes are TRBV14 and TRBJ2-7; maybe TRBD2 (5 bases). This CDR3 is CASSQAGWFYEQYF. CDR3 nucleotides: TGTGCCAGCAGCCAAGCGGGGTGGTTCTACGAGCAGTACTTC.